This T cell receptor (beta chain) was identified during a study of identical twins. The J segment lost 1 base and the V segment lost 5 bases, leaving 6 bases of the junction unmatched. Germline V gene lookup returns CDR1 ENHRY and CDR2 SYGVKD. CDR3 length: 15 amino acids. This clonotype was seen more than once but under ten times. TCRdb reanalysed the 5' RACE reads using MiXCR and keeps one entry per CDR3 protein. The sample includes 550,000 to 800,000 distinct CDR3 sequences, about 7.1% of them seen just once. These data were also filed under a second study, of yellow fever vaccine responses in identical twins.

This receptor was taken from a woman under 30 in good health. The sample taken for sequencing was PBMCs. The chain employs TRBV10-3 and TRBJ2-7; the match to TRBD1 covers 9 bases. CDR3 amino acids: CAISPGTGSSYEQYV. DNA of the CDR3: TGTGCCATCAGTCCCGGGACAGGGAGTTCCTACGAGCAGTACGTC.